By its share, the clone carrying this TCR beta chain is medium-sized. Its antigen is unidentified. This entry belongs to a study of chemoradiotherapy in HPV16-positive cancers. Some clones are missing from TCRdb's copy, which holds only in-frame ones; the method was immunoSEQ multiplex PCR. The sample records about 16,000 clones, around 70% being singletons. V gave up 6 bases and J gave up 1 base; unmatched junction bases: 3. Germline assignment: CDR1 MDHEN and CDR2 SYDVKM. The CDR3 is 15 amino acids. Findings of the study overall: Candidate HPV-specific clones and E7-related TCR motifs grew in tumor during treatment.

The chain couples TRBV28 to TRBJ2-2; 9 nucleotides agree with TRBD2. The sequence was obtained from a human donor with HPV-associated anogenital cancer. This specimen was tumor tissue, taken from a patient who underwent chemoradiotherapy. CDR3 protein: CASSPTSGNTGELFF. The CDR3 DNA follows: TGTGCCAGCAGCCCGACTAGCGGGAACACCGGGGAGCTGTTTTTT.